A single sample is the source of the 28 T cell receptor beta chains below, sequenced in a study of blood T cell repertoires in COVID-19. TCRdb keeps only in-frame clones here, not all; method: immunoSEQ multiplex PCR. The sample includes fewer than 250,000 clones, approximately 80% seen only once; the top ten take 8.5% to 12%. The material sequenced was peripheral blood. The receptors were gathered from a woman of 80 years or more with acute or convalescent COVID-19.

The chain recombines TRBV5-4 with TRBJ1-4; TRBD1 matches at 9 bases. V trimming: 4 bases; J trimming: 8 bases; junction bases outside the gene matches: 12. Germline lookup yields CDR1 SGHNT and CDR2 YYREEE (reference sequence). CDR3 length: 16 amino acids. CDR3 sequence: CASSAGPGQGEEKLFF. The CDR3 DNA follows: TGTGCCAGCAGCGCAGGACCGGGACAGGGTGAAGAAAAACTGTTTTTT.

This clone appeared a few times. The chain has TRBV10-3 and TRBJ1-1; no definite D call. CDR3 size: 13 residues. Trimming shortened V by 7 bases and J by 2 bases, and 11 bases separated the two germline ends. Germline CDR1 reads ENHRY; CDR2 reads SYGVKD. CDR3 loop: CAINPARNTEAFF. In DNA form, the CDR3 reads TGTGCCATCAATCCGGCTAGAAACACTGAAGCTTTCTTT.

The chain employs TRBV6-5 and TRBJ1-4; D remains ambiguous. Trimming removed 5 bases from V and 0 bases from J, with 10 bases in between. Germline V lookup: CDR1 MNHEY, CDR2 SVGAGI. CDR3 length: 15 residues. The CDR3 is CASSKSGTTNEKLFF. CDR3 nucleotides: TGTGCCAGCAGTAAAAGCGGGACAACTAATGAAAAACTGTTTTTT.

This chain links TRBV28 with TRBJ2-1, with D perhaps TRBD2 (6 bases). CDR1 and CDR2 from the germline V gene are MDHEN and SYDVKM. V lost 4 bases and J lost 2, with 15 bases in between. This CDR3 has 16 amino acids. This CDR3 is CASSSHRELAYNEQFF. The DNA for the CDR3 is TGTGCCAGCAGTTCCCACCGGGAGTTAGCCTACAATGAGCAGTTCTTC.

CDR3 sequence: CASSSTSGTYNEQFF. CDR3 nucleotides: TGCGCCAGCAGCTCGACTAGCGGTACATACAATGAGCAGTTCTTC. This rearrangement joins TRBV5-1 to TRBJ2-1; 9 bases are shared with TRBD2. This CDR3 is 15 amino acids long. V shed 3 bases and J 4 bases; nucleotides not matched to a gene: 5. Per germline, CDR1 SGHRS and CDR2 YFSETQ.

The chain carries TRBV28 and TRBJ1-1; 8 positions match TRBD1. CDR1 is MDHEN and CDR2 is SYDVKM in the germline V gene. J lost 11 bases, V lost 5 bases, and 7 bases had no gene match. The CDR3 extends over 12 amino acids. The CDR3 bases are TGTGCCAGCAGTCCCAGGACAGGGTCGGCTTTCTTT. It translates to CASSPRTGSAFF.

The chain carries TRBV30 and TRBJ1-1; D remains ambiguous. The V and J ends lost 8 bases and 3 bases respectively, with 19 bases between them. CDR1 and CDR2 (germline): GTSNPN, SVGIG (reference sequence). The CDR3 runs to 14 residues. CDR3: CALILGVVDTEAFF. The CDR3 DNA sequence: TGTGCCCTAATTCTTGGAGTTGTGGACACTGAAGCTTTCTTT.

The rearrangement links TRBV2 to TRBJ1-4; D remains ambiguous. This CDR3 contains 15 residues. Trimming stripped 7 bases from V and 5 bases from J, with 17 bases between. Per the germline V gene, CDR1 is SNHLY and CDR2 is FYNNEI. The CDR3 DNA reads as TGTGCCAGCACCGTGAATGGAGAGAGCAATGAAAAACTGTTTTTT. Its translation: CASTVNGESNEKLFF. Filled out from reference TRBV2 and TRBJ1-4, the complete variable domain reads EPEVTQTPSHQVTQMGQEVILRCVPISNHLYFYWYRQILGQKVEFLVSFYNNEISEKSEIFDDQFSVERPDGSNFTLKIRSTKLEDSAMYFCASTVNGESNEKLFFGSGTQLSVL.

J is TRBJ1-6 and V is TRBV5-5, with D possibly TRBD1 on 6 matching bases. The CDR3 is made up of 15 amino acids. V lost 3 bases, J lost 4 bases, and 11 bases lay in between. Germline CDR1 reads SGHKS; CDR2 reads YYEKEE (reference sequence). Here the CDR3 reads CASSSWTEYNSPLHF. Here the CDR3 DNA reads TGTGCCAGCAGCTCTTGGACAGAATATAATTCACCCCTCCACTTT.

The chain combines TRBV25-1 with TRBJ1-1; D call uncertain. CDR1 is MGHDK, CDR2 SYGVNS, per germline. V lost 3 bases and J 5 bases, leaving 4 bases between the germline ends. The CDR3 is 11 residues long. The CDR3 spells CASSDNTEAFF. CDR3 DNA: TGTGCCAGCAGTGATAATACTGAAGCTTTCTTT. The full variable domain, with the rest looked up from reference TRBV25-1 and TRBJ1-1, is EADIYQTPRYLVIGTGKKITLECSQTMGHDKMYWYQQDPGMELHLIHYSYGVNSTEKGDLSSESTVSRIRTEHFPLTLESARPSHTSQYLCASSDNTEAFFGQGTRLTVV.

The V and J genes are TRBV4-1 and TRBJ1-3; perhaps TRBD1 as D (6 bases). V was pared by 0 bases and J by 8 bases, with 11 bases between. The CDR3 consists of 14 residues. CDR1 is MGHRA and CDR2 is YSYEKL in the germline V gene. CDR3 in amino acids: CASSQDRGGYTIYF. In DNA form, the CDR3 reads TGCGCCAGCAGCCAAGATAGGGGGGGTTACACCATATATTTT.

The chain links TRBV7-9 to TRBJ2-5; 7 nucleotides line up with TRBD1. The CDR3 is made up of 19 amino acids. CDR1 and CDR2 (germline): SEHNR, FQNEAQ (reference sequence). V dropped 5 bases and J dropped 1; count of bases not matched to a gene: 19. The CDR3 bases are TGTGCCAGCAGCCTCGGGACAGCTCCTTATTTAGGGTCCCAAGAGACCCAGTACTTC. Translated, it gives CASSLGTAPYLGSQETQYF.

CDR3 residues: CASSLEGTDYEQYF. The CDR3 DNA sequence: TGCGCCAGCAGCTTGGAGGGGACAGACTACGAGCAGTACTTC. V gene TRBV5-1 combines with J gene TRBJ2-7; 7 bases map to TRBD1. The CDR3 has 14 residues. The V and J ends lost 0 bases and 3 bases, in that order; junction bases with no gene match: 3. Germline V gives CDR1 SGHRS, CDR2 YFSETQ.

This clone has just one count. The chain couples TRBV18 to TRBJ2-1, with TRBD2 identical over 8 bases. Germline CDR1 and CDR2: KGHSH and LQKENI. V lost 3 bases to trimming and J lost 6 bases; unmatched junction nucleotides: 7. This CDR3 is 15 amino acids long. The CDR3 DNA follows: TGTGCCAGCTCACCCGGGACTAGTAATGCCAATGAGCAGTTCTTC. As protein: CASSPGTSNANEQFF.

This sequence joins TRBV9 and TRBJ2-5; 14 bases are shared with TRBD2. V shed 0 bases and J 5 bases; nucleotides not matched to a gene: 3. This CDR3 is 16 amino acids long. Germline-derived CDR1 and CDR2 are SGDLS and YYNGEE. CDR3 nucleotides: TGTGCCAGCAGCGTAGGGGGACTAGCGGGAGCGGAGACCCAGTACTTC. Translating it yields CASSVGGLAGAETQYF.

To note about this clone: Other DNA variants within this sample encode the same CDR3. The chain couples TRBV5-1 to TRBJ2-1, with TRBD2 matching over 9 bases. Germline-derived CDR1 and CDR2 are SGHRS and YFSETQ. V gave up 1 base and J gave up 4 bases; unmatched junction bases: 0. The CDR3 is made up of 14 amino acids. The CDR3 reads CASSLTSGYNEQFF. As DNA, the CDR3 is TGCGCCAGCAGCTTGACTAGCGGGTACAATGAGCAGTTCTTC. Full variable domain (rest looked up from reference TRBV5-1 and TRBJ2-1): KAGVTQTPRYLIKTRGQQVTLSCSPISGHRSVSWYQQTPGQGLQFLFEYFSETQRNKGNFPGRFSGRQFSNSRSEMNVSTLELGDSALYLCASSLTSGYNEQFFGPGTRLTVL.

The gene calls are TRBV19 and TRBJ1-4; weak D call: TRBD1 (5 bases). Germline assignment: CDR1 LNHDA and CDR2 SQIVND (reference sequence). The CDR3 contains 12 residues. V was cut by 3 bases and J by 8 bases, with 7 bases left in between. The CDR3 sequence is CASSIGGEKLFF. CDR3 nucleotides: TGTGCCAGTAGTATCGGGGGGGAAAAACTGTTTTTT. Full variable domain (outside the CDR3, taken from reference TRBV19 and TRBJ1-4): DGGITQSPKYLFRKEGQNVTLSCEQNLNHDAMYWYRQDPGQGLRLIYYSQIVNDFQKGDIAEGYSVSREKKESFPLTVTSAQKNPTAFYLCASSIGGEKLFFGSGTQLSVL.

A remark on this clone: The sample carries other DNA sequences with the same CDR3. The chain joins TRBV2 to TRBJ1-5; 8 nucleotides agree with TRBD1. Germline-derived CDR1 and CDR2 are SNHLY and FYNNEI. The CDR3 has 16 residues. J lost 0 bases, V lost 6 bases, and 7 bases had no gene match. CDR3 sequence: CASSRTGGNSNQPQHF. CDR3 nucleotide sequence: TGTGCCAGCAGCCGCACAGGGGGAAATAGCAATCAGCCCCAGCATTTT.

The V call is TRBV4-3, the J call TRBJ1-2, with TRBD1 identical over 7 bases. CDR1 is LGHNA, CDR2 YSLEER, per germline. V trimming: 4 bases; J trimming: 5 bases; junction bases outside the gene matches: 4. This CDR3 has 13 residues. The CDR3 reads CASSPDRAYGYTF. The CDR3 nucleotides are TGCGCCAGCAGCCCCGACAGGGCGTATGGCTACACCTTC.

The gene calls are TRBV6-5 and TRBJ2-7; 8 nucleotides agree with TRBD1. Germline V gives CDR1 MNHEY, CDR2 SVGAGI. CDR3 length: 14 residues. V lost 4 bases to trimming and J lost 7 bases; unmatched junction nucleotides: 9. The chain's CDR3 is CASSFIQGVGEQYF. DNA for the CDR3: TGTGCCAGCAGTTTCATACAGGGGGTCGGGGAGCAGTACTTC.

The CDR3 region has the DNA TGCGCCAGCAGCCAAGAGGGACTCGGTTACAATGAGCAGTTCTTC. Translating gives CASSQEGLGYNEQFF. This sequence joins TRBV4-3 and TRBJ2-1; a possible D gene is TRBD2 (6 bases). Trimming took off 0 bases at V and 4 bases at J, with 10 bases between the two ends. The CDR3 length is 15 residues. Germline loops: CDR1 LGHNA, CDR2 YSLEER.

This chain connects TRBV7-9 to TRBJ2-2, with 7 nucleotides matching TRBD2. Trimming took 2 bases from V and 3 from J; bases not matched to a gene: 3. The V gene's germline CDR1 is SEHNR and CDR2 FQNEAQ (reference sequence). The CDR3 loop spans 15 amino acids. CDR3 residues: CASSLPLADTGELFF. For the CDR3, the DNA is TGTGCCAGCAGCTTACCGCTAGCGGACACCGGGGAGCTGTTTTTT.

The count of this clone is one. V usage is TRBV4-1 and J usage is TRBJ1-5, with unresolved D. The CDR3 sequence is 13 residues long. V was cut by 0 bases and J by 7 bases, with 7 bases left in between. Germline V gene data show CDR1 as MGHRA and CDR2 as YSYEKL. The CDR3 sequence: CASSQDPAQPQHF. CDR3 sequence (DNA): TGCGCCAGCAGCCAAGATCCCGCGCAGCCCCAGCATTTT.

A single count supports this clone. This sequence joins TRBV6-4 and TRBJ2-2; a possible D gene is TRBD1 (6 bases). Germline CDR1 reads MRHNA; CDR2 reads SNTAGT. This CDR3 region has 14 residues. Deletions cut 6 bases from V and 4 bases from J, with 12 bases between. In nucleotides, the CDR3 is TGTGCCAGCAGCGATTTACAGGGCACCGGGGAGCTGTTTTTT. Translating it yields CASSDLQGTGELFF.

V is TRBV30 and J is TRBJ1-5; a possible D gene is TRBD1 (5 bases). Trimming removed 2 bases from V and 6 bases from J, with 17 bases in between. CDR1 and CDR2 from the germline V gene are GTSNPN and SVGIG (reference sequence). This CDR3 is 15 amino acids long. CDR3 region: CAWSQKGLRTQPQHF. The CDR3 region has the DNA TGTGCCTGGAGTCAAAAGGGACTTAGAACTCAGCCCCAGCATTTT.

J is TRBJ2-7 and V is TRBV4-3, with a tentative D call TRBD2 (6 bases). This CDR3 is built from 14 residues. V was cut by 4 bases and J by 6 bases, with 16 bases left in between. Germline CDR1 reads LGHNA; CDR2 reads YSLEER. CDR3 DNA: TGCGCCAGCAGCCCGGATGGCCGGGGAGGCGAGCAGTACTTC. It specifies CASSPDGRGGEQYF.

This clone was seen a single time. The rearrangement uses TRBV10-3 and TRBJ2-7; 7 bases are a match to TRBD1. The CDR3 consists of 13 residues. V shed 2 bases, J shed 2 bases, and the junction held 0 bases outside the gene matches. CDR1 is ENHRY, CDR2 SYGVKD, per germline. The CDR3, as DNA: TGTGCCATCAGTGAGGGACAGGCCTACGAGCAGTACTTC. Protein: CAISEGQAYEQYF.

The CDR3 DNA reads as TGTGCCAGCAGCTTTCAGAATGAGCAGTTCTTC. This gives the protein CASSFQNEQFF. The V and J genes are TRBV7-8 and TRBJ2-1; D call uncertain. The CDR3 has 11 amino acids. Germline V CDR1 and CDR2: SGHVS, FQNEAQ. Deletions cut 3 bases from V and 7 bases from J, with 4 bases between.